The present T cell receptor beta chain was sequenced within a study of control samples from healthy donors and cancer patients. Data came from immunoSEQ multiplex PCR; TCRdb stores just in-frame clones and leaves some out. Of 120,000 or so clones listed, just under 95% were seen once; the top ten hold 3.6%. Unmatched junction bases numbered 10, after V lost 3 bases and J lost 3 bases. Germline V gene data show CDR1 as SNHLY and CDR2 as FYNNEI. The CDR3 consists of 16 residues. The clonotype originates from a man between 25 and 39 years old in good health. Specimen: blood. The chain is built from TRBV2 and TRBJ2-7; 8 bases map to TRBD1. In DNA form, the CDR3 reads TGTGCCAGCAGTGACGGGACAGGACTGACGGGCTACGAGCAGTACTTC. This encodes CASSDGTGLTGYEQYF. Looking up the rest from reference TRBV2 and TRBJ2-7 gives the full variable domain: EPEVTQTPSHQVTQMGQEVILRCVPISNHLYFYWYRQILGQKVEFLVSFYNNEISEKSEIFDDQFSVERPDGSNFTLKIRSTKLEDSAMYFCASSDGTGLTGYEQYFGPGTRLTVT.